Shown below are 5 T cell receptor beta chains from a single sample sequenced in a study of blood T cell repertoires in COVID-19 (dated by TCRdb to between 2020 and 2021). The library was prepared using the immunoSEQ multiplex PCR assay. TCRdb took over this immuneACCESS table, retaining in-frame rearrangements with V and J assigned. Such tables are incomplete; in checked studies, under half of the missing clones stem from an unresolved V gene, and the remainder is unexplained. The sample records 120,000 to 150,000 clones, 70% to 90% of which are singletons. The top ten constitute roughly 2.6% of the sample. The specimen sequenced was peripheral blood. These receptors originate from a human donor with acute or convalescent COVID-19. The donor label of this sample is uncertain.

The V gene is TRBV5-6, the J gene TRBJ2-7; D possibly corresponds to TRBD2 (6 bases). CDR1 is SGHDT and CDR2 is YYEEEE in the germline V gene. The CDR3 consists of 12 residues. V was clipped by 5 bases and J by 4 bases, with 10 bases between them. DNA of the CDR3: TGTGCCAGCAGTCTGGACTATTACGAGCAGTACTTC. Protein product: CASSLDYYEQYF.

The gene calls are TRBV27 and TRBJ2-2; a possible D gene is TRBD2 (6 bases). CDR1 and CDR2 (germline): MNHEY, SMNVEV (reference sequence). The CDR3 loop spans 13 amino acids. Trimming removed 3 bases at V and 9 bases at J, with 11 bases between. The CDR3 loop is CASSFTEGRELFF. The CDR3 DNA follows: TGTGCCAGCAGTTTTACGGAGGGGCGGGAGCTGTTTTTT.

This clone was observed once. The gene calls are TRBV10-1 and TRBJ2-2; 7 bases match TRBD1. V was pared by 10 bases and J by 1 base, with 12 bases of the junction left unmatched. This CDR3 has 16 amino acids. Germline V gene data show CDR1 as WNHNN and CDR2 as SYGVQD (reference sequence). The CDR3 nucleotides are TGCGCCACATTTCAAACAGGGGACCTGAACACCGGGGAGCTGTTTTTT. Residues: CATFQTGDLNTGELFF.

The chain carries TRBV23-1 and TRBJ2-5; possible D gene TRBD1, 6 bases. TRBV23-1 is annotated as an ORF whose role is uncertain. The CDR3 extends over 16 amino acids. Trimming took off 8 bases at V and 4 bases at J, with 23 bases between the two ends. CDR3 DNA: TGCGCCAGCCCTAGGGGGTACGCCCTCCCAAGAGAGACCCAGTACTTC. Translating it yields CASPRGYALPRETQYF.

The chain links TRBV7-2 to TRBJ1-5; 7 bases align to TRBD1. In germline, CDR1 is SGHTA, CDR2 FQGNSA. Trimming cost V 6 bases and J 5 bases; bases outside gene matches: 4. This CDR3 comprises 13 residues. CDR3 DNA sequence: TGTGCCAGCAGTGACAGGGACTATCAGCCCCAGCATTTT. Protein product: CASSDRDYQPQHF.